This T cell receptor beta chain emerged from a study of cytomegalovirus exposure and HLA in healthy donors (dated by TCRdb to the late 2010s). Concerning the study at large: An earlier analysis of roughly 500 of the donors reported 276 Gb of sequence data and approximately 120 million unique TCR beta sequences obtained from some 200 million T cells. Among the roughly 400 genotyped donors, around 81% belonged to the genetic ancestry cluster associated with self-reported Caucasian donors. The number of typed donors differed by locus: roughly 629-630 for A, B, C, DRB1 and DQB1; 500 to 550 for DQA1; some 590 for DPA1; and some 450 for DPB1. Genome-wide SNP genotypes for about 60% of the 666 donors were used in a later genetic analysis, which treated that subset as a discovery cohort. A separate validation cohort of roughly 130 different subjects was used in addition to the roughly 700-subject first cohort. Roughly 310 gigabases of sequencing data and 80 million or so unique TCR sequences were included in an early release covering 550 to 650 HLA-typed donors. To study patterns of TCR occurrence, a later analysis re-analyzed previously published TCR beta repertoires from hundreds of donors and added high-resolution HLA genotyping. Among about 390 genotyped donors of the cohort, an average of approximately 240,000 unique TCR beta nucleotide sequences were sequenced per donor, around 20% of them non-productive. In an earlier analysis of a few hundred of the donors, high-throughput TCR beta sequencing was used to judge whether each TCR beta V gene segment behaved as functional or pseudogenic. In the later analysis, no new phenotypic data were used to find candidate immune exposures; instead, reliance was placed on TCR beta sequences and their occurrence across donors. Donor age, sex, ethnicity and CMV serostatus were compiled together with the repertoire data. The T cell repertoires of under 750 subjects were profiled by immunosequencing and related to cytomegalovirus serostatus. Five DR-DQ haplotypes were treated as single units for association and clustering because of strong linkage in the cohort. All discovery cohort repertoires had been generated on a single sequencing platform. High-throughput TCR immunosequencing, statistical association of individual TCRs with disease status, and machine learning were combined to predict cytomegalovirus infection status. Both class I and class II loci were covered by HLA typing, at four-digit resolution. The study aimed to test whether cataloging public T cell receptors could reveal signatures of past pathogen exposure.

In total, over 600 healthy bone marrow donors made up the cohort. At the time of sampling, every cohort member was nominally healthy, though immune exposures that went unrecorded were likely present. The donor tested CMV seropositive and was one of the 289 seropositive cohort members. Each donor provided a peripheral blood sample, and peripheral blood mononuclear cells were used for TCR beta sequencing. Genomic DNA extraction from the blood cell samples was performed with the Qiagen DNeasy Blood Extraction Kit. What the study reported, not specific to this receptor: While some public TCRs were present in many individuals, most TCR sequences turned up only very rarely across donors. A group of highly shared sequence variants was considered likely to be a technical artifact of the sequencing pipeline. Compared with the 666-donor mean, donors in an Asian-associated ancestry cluster had fewer N-insertions in productive TCRs, according to a later genetic analysis. In a later analysis, HLA-associated TCR beta chains were found to be more clonally expanded and to have lower generation probabilities than equally common non-associated chains. A later analysis found that TCR association rates varied across HLA loci, with DRB1 alleles showing the most associated TCRs and HLA-C alleles the fewest. A later analysis reported that several top co-occurrence clusters appeared linked to parvovirus B19, influenza, CMV and Epstein-Barr virus. The only immune exposure information available for the cohort was CMV serostatus. In vitro tests confirmed that a few of the cytomegalovirus-associated TCR beta chains recognize cytomegalovirus antigens. In a later genetic analysis, a missense DCLRE1C variant was associated with V-gene and J-gene trimming of TCR beta chains, and the association was replicated in an independent cohort. The classifier was reported to diagnose cytomegalovirus status with high specificity and sensitivity in both the original cohort and the validation cohort. The cohort was sequenced for TCR beta chains only, and without alpha or paired-chain data the features that could be detected were limited. Linkage disequilibrium might explain the correlated functional status among segregating V segments, but an unknown experimental factor could not be ruled out. Roughly uniform sequencing depth across donors was assumed in presence/absence analyses, although this assumption may not hold. In an earlier analysis of fewer than 700 of the donors, most TCR beta V segments appeared in productive rearrangements about 87% or about 30% of the time, broadly matching IMGT annotations. It was suggested by the authors that the approach could potentially be generalized to other disease states and immunological phenotypes. In a later analysis, most CMV-associated TCR beta chains were found to appear HLA-restricted, with HLA associations seemingly driven largely by CMV exposure. Because the 87-base-pair reads could not distinguish some IMGT-functional V segments, including TRBV6-2 and TRBV6-3, those segments were excluded. In the study, 150 to 200 TCR beta chains were listed as associated with cytomegalovirus. When HLA alleles, especially DR and DQ, strongly co-occurred, attributing TCR associations to individual alleles was difficult. A further reported finding was that TCR beta sequences accurately predicted the HLA-A and HLA-B alleles for most subjects in the first cohort. In a later analysis, about 16,000 TCR beta sequences were associated with specific HLA alleles at a false discovery rate of 0.05. Over 15 rarely observed V segments, including chromosome 9 orphons, were excluded from the earlier analysis of about 610 of the donors because counts were too low. Because HLA typing was unavailable for some donors at each locus, only the typed subset was used in association tests.

As concerns this clone: It has no known antigen specificity. The sample holds no much larger clone one base away, and base qualities are not on file.

The library was obtained by the immunoSEQ multiplex PCR assay. For the multiplex PCR, a mixture combining 60 forward primers for TCR Vbeta segments and 13 reverse primers for TCR Jbeta segments was used. The CDR3 region of rearranged TCR beta genes was amplified from genomic DNA with a multiplex PCR assay. On the Illumina HiSeq System, the amplified TCR beta libraries were sequenced as 87-base-pair reads. The paper's data handling went like this. A later analysis tallied roughly 80 million unique TCR beta chains across the 666 repertoires, and approximately 12 million of those chains were shared by two or more donors. To remove PCR and sequencing errors, raw reads were error-corrected and collapsed into unique sequences using a nearest-neighbor algorithm that merged closely related sequences. Alignment of CDR3 sequences to IMGT reference sequences was used to assign V, D and J gene segments. For a sequence to be retained, a match of at least six nucleotides to both a V gene segment and a J gene segment was required. A rearrangement was called productive if the CDR3 had no stop codons and remained in frame with V and J, and every other rearrangement was called non-productive. Following IMGT convention, CDR3 was defined as the stretch from the second conserved V-encoded cysteine to the conserved J-encoded phenylalanine. In an earlier analysis of around 570 of the donors, sequences lacking an unambiguous match to a single V gene segment were excluded. In an earlier analysis of 587 of the donors, a V segment was called functional when productive rearrangements were above 56.7%, and segregating when the standard deviation between donors exceeded 5%. A statistical classification framework was built for diagnosing cytomegalovirus status from the catalog of TCR beta chain sequences. V and J gene assignment, in a later analysis, came from comparing TCR nucleotide sequences with IMGT/GENE-DB human TR gene sequences. Using the TCRdist pipeline, a later analysis assigned CDR3 sequences along with most-parsimonious VDJ recombination scenarios. In a later analysis, every TCR beta chain was defined by the combination of its CDR3 amino acid sequence and its V-gene family, and reads without a unique V-gene family were dropped. As a way to deal with suspected cross-contamination and a sequencing artifact, a later analysis dropped hundreds of nucleotide sequences that were highly shared and had low generation probability. A later analysis calculated a clonal expansion index for each public chain from normalized within-repertoire ranks of inferred template counts. Generation probabilities in a later analysis came from a VDJ recombination model fitted to out-of-frame rearrangements, and those results were checked against IGoR. Hypergeometric tests were used in a later analysis to score TCR-TCR, TCR-HLA and TCR-CMV co-occurrence, with a repertoire-size bias correction applied to the TCR pairs. In a later analysis, false discovery rates were estimated by permuting HLA or CMV assignments 20 times. A later analysis grouped co-occurring TCRs with DBSCAN, adding TCRdist sequence similarity when clustering within HLA-allele-positive subsets. For co-occurrence clustering, repertoires with fewer than 30,000 or more than 120,000 public chains were excluded, along with roughly 5 repertoires with anomalous nucleotide sharing. TCRdb mirrors the immuneACCESS table, restricted to in-frame sequences. Some clones are absent from its copies; in checked studies, under half trace to an unresolved V gene, and the reason for the others is unknown. The V and J calls and clone size were taken over from that table, and D and trimming were inferred from the DNA. A total of under 150,000 clones appear in this sample, about three quarters of them only once. The biggest ten clones account for roughly 3% of the sample.

From its cysteine to its phenylalanine, the CDR3 spans 15 amino acids. Here the CDR3 DNA is all that survives: 45 bases in frame from base 1. Trimming takes 0 bases from V and 5 bases from J, and the germline ends sit 13 bases apart. The germline V gene yields SGHDN for CDR1 and FVKESK for CDR2. This chain joins TRBV14 to TRBJ1-2, with no confidently assigned D gene. The sample was PBMCs. The sequence came from a woman aged 55-75 years in good health and CMV-seropositive. The CDR3 region reads CASSQEPTVSYGYTF. The base sequence is TGTGCCAGCAGCCAAGAACCTACAGTCTCTTATGGCTACACCTTC.